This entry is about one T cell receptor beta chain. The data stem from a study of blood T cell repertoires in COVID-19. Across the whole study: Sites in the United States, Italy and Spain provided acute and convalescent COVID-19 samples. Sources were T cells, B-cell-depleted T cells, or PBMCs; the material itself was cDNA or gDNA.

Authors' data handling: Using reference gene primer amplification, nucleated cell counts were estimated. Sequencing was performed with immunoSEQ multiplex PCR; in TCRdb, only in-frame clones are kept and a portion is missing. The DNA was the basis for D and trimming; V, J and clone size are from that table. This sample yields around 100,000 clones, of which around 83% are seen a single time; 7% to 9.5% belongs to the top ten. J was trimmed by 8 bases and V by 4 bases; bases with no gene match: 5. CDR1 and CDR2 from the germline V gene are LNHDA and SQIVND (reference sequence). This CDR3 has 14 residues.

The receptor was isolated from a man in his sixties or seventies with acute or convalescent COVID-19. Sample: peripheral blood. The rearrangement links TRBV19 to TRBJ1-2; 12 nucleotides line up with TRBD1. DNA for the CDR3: TGTGCCAGTAGTAGAGGGACAGGGGGCTACGGCTACACCTTC. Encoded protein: CASSRGTGGYGYTF.